This note documents a single T cell receptor (beta chain) sequence. The sample belongs to a study of T-cell reconstitution after alpha-beta-depleted transplantation in children. TCRbeta library construction was performed incorporating unique molecular identifiers. From the PCR reads, TCRdb called clonotypes with MiXCR, one entry per CDR3 protein. In the table there are approximately 640,000 distinct CDR3 sequences, roughly 17% of which are singletons. CDR3 length: 16 residues. The germline V gene encodes CDR1 SGHVS and CDR2 FQNEAQ. The V end was cut by 6 bases, the J end by 7 bases, with 22 bases between.

The sample in question was PBMCs from the stem cell graft donor, obtained from the stem cell graft. The rearrangement joins TRBV7-8 to TRBJ2-1; D is unresolved. This clonotype originated in a human donor who donated a stem cell graft to a child with acute myeloid leukemia. The DNA for the CDR3 is TGTGCCAGCAGACCCATGAGACGAGCGAGGCGGAATGAGCAGTTCTTC. This sequence encodes CASRPMRRARRNEQFF.